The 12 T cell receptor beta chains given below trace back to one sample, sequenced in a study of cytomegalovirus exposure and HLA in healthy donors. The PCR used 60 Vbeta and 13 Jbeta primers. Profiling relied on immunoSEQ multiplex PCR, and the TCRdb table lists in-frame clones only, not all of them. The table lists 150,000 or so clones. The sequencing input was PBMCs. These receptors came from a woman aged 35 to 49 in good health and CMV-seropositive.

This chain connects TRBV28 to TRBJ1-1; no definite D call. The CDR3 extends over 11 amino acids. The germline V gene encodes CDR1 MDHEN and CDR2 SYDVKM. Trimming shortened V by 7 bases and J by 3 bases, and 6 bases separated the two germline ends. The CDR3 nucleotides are TGTGCCAGCAACAGCCACACTGAAGCTTTCTTT. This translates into CASNSHTEAFF.

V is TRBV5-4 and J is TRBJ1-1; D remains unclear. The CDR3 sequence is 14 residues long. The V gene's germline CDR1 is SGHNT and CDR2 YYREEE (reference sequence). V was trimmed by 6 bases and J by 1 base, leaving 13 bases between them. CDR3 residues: CASTRSNRNTEAFF. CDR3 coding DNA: TGTGCCAGCACCCGCTCTAACCGGAACACTGAAGCTTTCTTT.

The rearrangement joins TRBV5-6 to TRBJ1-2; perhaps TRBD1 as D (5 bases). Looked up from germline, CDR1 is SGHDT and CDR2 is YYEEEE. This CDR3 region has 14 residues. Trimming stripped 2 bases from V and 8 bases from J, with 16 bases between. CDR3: CASSFGREGSGYTF. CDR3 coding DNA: TGTGCCAGCAGCTTTGGCAGGGAGGGATCCGGCTACACCTTC.

The CDR3 nucleotides read TGCGCCAGCAGCCAAGACCCCAACAGGGGTTCCAACTATGGCTACACCTTC. Translation gives CASSQDPNRGSNYGYTF. V and J are TRBV4-3 and TRBJ1-2; 7 bases align to TRBD1. V lost 0 bases and J lost 2; bases outside the gene matches: 9. The CDR3 is 17 amino acids. The germline CDR1 and CDR2 sequences are LGHNA and YSLEER.

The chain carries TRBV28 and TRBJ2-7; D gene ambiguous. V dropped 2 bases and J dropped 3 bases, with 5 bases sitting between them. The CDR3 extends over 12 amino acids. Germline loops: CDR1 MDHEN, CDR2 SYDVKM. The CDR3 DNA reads TGTGCCAGCAGTTTACGGAGCTACGAGCAGTACTTC. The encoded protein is CASSLRSYEQYF.

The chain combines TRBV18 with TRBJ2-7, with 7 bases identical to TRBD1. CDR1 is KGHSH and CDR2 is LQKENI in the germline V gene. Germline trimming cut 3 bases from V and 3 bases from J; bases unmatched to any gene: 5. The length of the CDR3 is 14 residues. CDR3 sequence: CASSPGTEDYEQYF. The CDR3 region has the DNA TGTGCCAGCTCACCGGGGACAGAGGACTACGAGCAGTACTTC.

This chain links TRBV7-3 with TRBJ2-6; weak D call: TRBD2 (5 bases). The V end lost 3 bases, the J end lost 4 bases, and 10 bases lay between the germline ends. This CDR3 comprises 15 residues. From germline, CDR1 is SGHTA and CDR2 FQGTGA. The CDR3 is CASSFGVSGANVLTF. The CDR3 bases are TGTGCCAGCAGCTTCGGGGTGTCCGGGGCCAACGTCCTGACTTTC. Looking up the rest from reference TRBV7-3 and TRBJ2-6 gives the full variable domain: GAGVSQTPSNKVTEKGKYVELRCDPISGHTALYWYRQSLGQGPEFLIYFQGTGAADDSGLPNDRFFAVRPEGSVSTLKIQRTERGDSAVYLCASSFGVSGANVLTFGAGSRLTVL.

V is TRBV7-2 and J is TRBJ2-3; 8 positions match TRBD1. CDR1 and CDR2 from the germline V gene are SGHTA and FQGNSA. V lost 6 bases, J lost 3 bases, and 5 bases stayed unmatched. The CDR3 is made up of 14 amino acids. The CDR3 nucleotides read TGTGCCAGCAGACAAACAGGGGGAACAGATACGCAGTATTTT. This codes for CASRQTGGTDTQYF.

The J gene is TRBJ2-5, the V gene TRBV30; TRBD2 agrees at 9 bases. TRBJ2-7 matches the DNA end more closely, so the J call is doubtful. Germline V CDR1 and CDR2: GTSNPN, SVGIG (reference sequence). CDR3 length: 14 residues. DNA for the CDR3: TGTGCCTGGGCCGATATTAGCGGGAGTTACGAGCAGTACTTC. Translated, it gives CAWADISGSYEQYF.

The CDR3 DNA sequence: TGTGCCAGCAGTGAAGCGGCTACCATGGCAGGGGGCCATGAAAAACTGTTTTTT. This gives the protein CASSEAATMAGGHEKLFF. The chain employs TRBV6-1 and TRBJ1-4; 8 bases are a match to TRBD1. CDR1 and CDR2 from the germline V gene are MNHNS and SASEGT. V lost 0 bases to trimming and J lost 6 bases; unmatched junction nucleotides: 12. The CDR3 is 18 amino acids.

CDR3 amino acids: CASSRLAGVNEQFF. The CDR3 DNA reads as TGTGCCAGCAGTCGACTAGCGGGAGTGAATGAGCAGTTCTTC. The rearrangement uses TRBV5-6 and TRBJ2-1; 12 bases map to TRBD2. Unmatched junction bases numbered 4, after V lost 5 bases and J lost 7 bases. The CDR3 consists of 14 residues. The germline CDR1 and CDR2 sequences are SGHDT and YYEEEE.

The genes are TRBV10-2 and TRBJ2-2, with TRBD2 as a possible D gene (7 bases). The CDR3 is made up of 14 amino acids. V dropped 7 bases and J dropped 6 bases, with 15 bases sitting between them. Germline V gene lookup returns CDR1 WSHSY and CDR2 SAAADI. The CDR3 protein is CASNRGGGAGELFF. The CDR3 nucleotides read TGCGCCAGCAACCGAGGGGGAGGGGCCGGGGAGCTGTTTTTT.